A single sample gave rise to the 20 T cell receptor beta chains below, sequenced in a study of spatial heterogeneity in lung cancer. These receptors have no known antigen. Broader study findings: In tumors, expanded intratumoral alpha and beta TCR counts tracked mutation counts.

TCRdb redid the calling of the 5' RACE reads with MiXCR, one entry per CDR3 protein. The sample includes a few thousand distinct CDR3 sequences, under 9% of them seen just once. Stated time point: sample taken at primary tumor resection. The sample was lung tumor tissue, taken at surgery. These receptors originate from a female donor with early-stage non-small cell lung cancer.

The chain links TRBV5-4 to TRBJ2-7; 10 nucleotides agree with TRBD2. The CDR3 has 17 amino acids. Germline V gene lookup returns CDR1 SGHNT and CDR2 YYREEE (reference sequence). V shed 1 base and J 5 bases; nucleotides not matched to a gene: 12. CDR3 DNA: TGTGCCAGCAGCTTGCTACCCCTCAGCGGGAGGGCCCACGAGCAGTACGTC. This translates into CASSLLPLSGRAHEQYV.

In its sample, this clonotype is medium-sized (0.01 to 0.1%). V and J are TRBV28 and TRBJ1-2; the D gene is possibly TRBD1 (6 bases). The V and J ends lost 5 bases and 7 bases respectively, with 17 bases between them. Per the germline V gene, CDR1 is MDHEN and CDR2 is SYDVKM. The CDR3 covers 14 residues. CDR3 in amino acids: CASSILTGSSGYTF. CDR3 DNA: TGTGCCAGCAGTATACTAACAGGGTCGAGTGGCTACACCTTC.

This clonotype is termed medium-sized (0.01 to 0.1%). The chain combines TRBV5-4 with TRBJ2-5, with TRBD2 matching over 13 bases. The length of the CDR3 is 15 residues. The germline V gene encodes CDR1 SGHNT and CDR2 YYREEE (reference sequence). After removal of 3 bases from V and 5 bases from J, the junction contained 4 bases not matched to a gene. DNA of the CDR3: TGTGCCAGCAGCTCGGGACTAGCGGGAAGTGAGACCCAGTACTTC. Translated: CASSSGLAGSETQYF.

This clonotype was found many times. The chain has TRBV10-3 and TRBJ2-7; D remains unclear. V lost 0 bases and J lost 0, with 9 bases in between. Germline assignment: CDR1 ENHRY and CDR2 SYGVKD. This CDR3 is built from 15 residues. The CDR3 region has the DNA TGTGCCATCAGTGAGTCCCGTGACCACTCCTACGAGCAGTACTTC. Protein product: CAISESRDHSYEQYF.

This clonotype was found many times. The chain has TRBV12-3 or TRBV12-4 and TRBJ2-7; D unclear. Trimming stripped 5 bases from V and 7 bases from J, with 15 bases between. This CDR3 region has 13 residues. This CDR3 reads CASSPGLIAEQYF. DNA of the CDR3: TGTGCCAGCAGTCCCGGGCTCATCGCAGAGCAGTACTTC.

This clonotype has just a few counts. The chain recombines TRBV6-6 with TRBJ2-5, with TRBD2 matching 12 bases. With V trimmed by 6 bases and J by 4 bases, 9 bases remained unmatched. Looked up from germline, CDR1 is MNHNY and CDR2 is SVGAGI (reference sequence). This CDR3 is built from 16 residues. The CDR3 DNA follows: TGTGCCAGCAGCTTCGACACGGGACTAGCGGGAGAGACCCAGTACTTC. It is translated as CASSFDTGLAGETQYF.

The chain joins TRBV20-1 to TRBJ2-3; D remains ambiguous. This CDR3 has 10 amino acids. Germline CDR1 DFQATT, CDR2 SNEGSKA (reference sequence). The V end lost 4 bases, the J end lost 6 bases, and 5 bases lay between the germline ends. DNA for the CDR3: TGCAGTGCTATTATTGATACGCAGTATTTT. Protein product: CSAIIDTQYF.

V is TRBV12-3 or TRBV12-4 and J is TRBJ2-6; no clear D gene. V was clipped by 6 bases and J by 4 bases, with 7 bases between them. This CDR3 is built from 13 residues. Here the CDR3 DNA reads TGTGCCAGCAGATTACTGGGGGCCAACGTCCTGACTTTC. Encoded protein: CASRLLGANVLTF.

The chain recombines TRBV7-9 with TRBJ1-1; unclear D gene. Trimming left V 4 bases short and J 7 bases short, with 7 bases between. The CDR3 sequence is 11 residues long. Per germline, CDR1 SEHNR and CDR2 FQNEAQ (reference sequence). As DNA, the CDR3 is TGTGCCAGCAGCTCCCGGGTTGAAGCTTTCTTT. This codes for CASSSRVEAFF.

In this sample, this clonotype turned up many times. V gene TRBV5-1 combines with J gene TRBJ2-1, with D uncertain. The CDR3 is made up of 15 amino acids. The ends were cut back, 4 bases at V and 6 bases at J, with 17 bases in the middle. The germline CDR1 and CDR2 sequences are SGHRS and YFSETQ. CDR3 bases: TGCGCCAGCAGCCCTCTCCACCGGTCGGGCAATGAGCAGTTCTTC. Its translation is CASSPLHRSGNEQFF.

This clonotype is large. The rearrangement uses TRBV2 and TRBJ1-6; 10 bases map to TRBD1. Germline V lookup: CDR1 SNHLY, CDR2 FYNNEI. This CDR3 region has 14 residues. The V gene end was trimmed by 2 bases and the J gene end by 9 bases; junction bases not matched to a gene: 1. The CDR3: CASSEWTGGSPLHF. The CDR3 DNA is TGTGCCAGCAGTGAATGGACAGGGGGTTCACCCCTCCACTTT.

This clonotype is labeled as medium-sized (0.01 to 0.1%). This chain connects TRBV5-4 to TRBJ1-4, with 7 positions matching TRBD1. V gave up 0 bases and J gave up 7 bases; unmatched junction bases: 6. CDR3 size: 15 residues. From germline, CDR1 is SGHNT and CDR2 YYREEE (reference sequence). The DNA for the CDR3 is TGTGCCAGCAGCTTGGACGACAGGGCCGGTGAAAAACTGTTTTTT. Encoded protein: CASSLDDRAGEKLFF.

This clonotype counts as medium-sized (0.01 to 0.1%). V is TRBV4-2 and J is TRBJ2-5; 10 bases agree with TRBD1. The CDR3 runs to 16 residues. V gave up 2 bases and J gave up 2 bases; unmatched junction bases: 5. Germline CDR1 reads LGHNA; CDR2 reads YNFKEQ. The CDR3 DNA reads as TGTGCCAGCAGCCAACAACCGGGACAGGGGCAAGAGACCCAGTACTTC. It specifies CASSQQPGQGQETQYF.

The CDR3 is CASSRGPEGEPYV. The DNA of the CDR3 is TGTGCCAGCAGCCGAGGACCGGAGGGGGAGCCGTACGTC. The chain recombines TRBV7-2 with TRBJ2-7; D possibly uses TRBD1 or TRBD2 (6 bases each). Germline assignment: CDR1 SGHTA and CDR2 FQGNSA. This CDR3 contains 13 residues.

This clonotype is classed as medium-sized. The chain carries TRBV6-6 and TRBJ2-5, with D uncertain. The CDR3 spans 14 residues. The V and J ends lost 6 bases and 1 base respectively, with 12 bases between them. The germline gives CDR1 MNHNY, CDR2 SVGAGI (reference sequence). DNA for the CDR3: TGTGCCAGCAGCCCGGCTGACCCCCAAGAGACCCAGTACTTC. Protein sequence: CASSPADPQETQYF.

The chain employs TRBV27 and TRBJ1-5; TRBD1 matches at 7 bases. The V gene end was trimmed by 5 bases and the J gene end by 6 bases; junction bases not matched to a gene: 7. CDR1 is MNHEY, CDR2 SMNVEV, per germline (reference sequence). The CDR3 is 14 amino acids. CDR3 protein: CASSPRQGGQPQHF. The CDR3 DNA follows: TGTGCCAGCAGTCCTAGACAGGGAGGTCAGCCCCAGCATTTT.

This clonotype is medium-sized within its sample. The chain combines TRBV6-2 or TRBV6-3 with TRBJ1-5; D might be TRBD1 (5 bases). The germline V gene has CDR1 MNHEY and CDR2 SVGEGT. V lost 8 bases to trimming and J lost 7 bases, with 18 bases between them. This CDR3 has 14 amino acids. CDR3 protein: CASSGTSSGQPQHF. DNA of the CDR3: TGTGCCAGCTCCGGGACGTCAAGCGGACAGCCCCAGCATTTT.

This clonotype is medium-sized in the sample. The genes are TRBV6-2 or TRBV6-3 and TRBJ2-1, with 9 bases lining up with TRBD2. The CDR3 length is 17 residues. V trimming: 0 bases; J trimming: 3 bases; junction bases outside the gene matches: 6. CDR1 and CDR2 (germline): MNHEY, SVGEGT. The CDR3 protein is CASSYSIAGVYYNEQFF. CDR3 DNA sequence: TGTGCCAGCAGTTACTCGATAGCGGGAGTTTACTACAATGAGCAGTTCTTC.

The genes are TRBV12-3 or TRBV12-4 and TRBJ2-3; 8 nucleotides match TRBD2. The ends lost 7 bases at V and 9 bases at J; junction bases unmatched: 9. The CDR3 runs 13 residues. This chain's CDR3 is CASKYGGALTQYF. In DNA form, the CDR3 reads TGTGCCAGCAAATACGGGGGGGCCTTGACGCAGTATTTT.

This clonotype is medium-sized within its sample. The chain uses TRBV5-1 and TRBJ2-7; perhaps TRBD1 as D (6 bases). Germline V gene sequence: CDR1 SGHRS, CDR2 YFSETQ. This CDR3 region has 15 residues. V lost 2 bases and J lost 2, with 14 bases in between. The CDR3 loop reads CASSFILGAAYEQYF. In DNA form, the CDR3 reads TGCGCCAGCAGCTTTATCTTGGGGGCCGCCTACGAGCAGTACTTC. Based on the CDR3 plus reference TRBV5-1 and TRBJ2-7, the full variable domain is KAGVTQTPRYLIKTRGQQVTLSCSPISGHRSVSWYQQTPGQGLQFLFEYFSETQRNKGNFPGRFSGRQFSNSRSEMNVSTLELGDSALYLCASSFILGAAYEQYFGPGTRLTVT.